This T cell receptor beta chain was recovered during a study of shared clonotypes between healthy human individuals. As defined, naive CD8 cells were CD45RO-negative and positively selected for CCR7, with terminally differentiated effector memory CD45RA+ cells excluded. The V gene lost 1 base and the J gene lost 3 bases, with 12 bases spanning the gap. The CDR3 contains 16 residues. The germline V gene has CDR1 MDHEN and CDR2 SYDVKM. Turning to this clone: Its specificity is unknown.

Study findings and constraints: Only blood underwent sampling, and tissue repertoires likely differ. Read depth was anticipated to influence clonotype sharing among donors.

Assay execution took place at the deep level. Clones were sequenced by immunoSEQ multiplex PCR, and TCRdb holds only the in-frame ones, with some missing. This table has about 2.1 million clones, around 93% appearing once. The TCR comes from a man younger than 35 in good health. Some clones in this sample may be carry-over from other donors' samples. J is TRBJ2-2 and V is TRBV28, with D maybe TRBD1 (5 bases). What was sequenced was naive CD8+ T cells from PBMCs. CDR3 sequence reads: CASSLSWGRDTGELFF. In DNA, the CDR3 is TGTGCCAGCAGTTTATCTTGGGGCCGGGACACCGGGGAGCTGTTTTTT.